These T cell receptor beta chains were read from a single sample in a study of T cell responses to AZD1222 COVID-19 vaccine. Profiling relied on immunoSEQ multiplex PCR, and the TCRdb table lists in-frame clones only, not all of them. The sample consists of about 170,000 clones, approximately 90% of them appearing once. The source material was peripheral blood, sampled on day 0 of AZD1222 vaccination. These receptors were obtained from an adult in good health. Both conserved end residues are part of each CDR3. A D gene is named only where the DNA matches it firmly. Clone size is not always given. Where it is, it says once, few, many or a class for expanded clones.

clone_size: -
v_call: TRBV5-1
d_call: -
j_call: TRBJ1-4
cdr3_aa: CASSTGTRTTNEKLFF
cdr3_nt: TGCGCCAGCAGCACCGGGACGCGAACAACTAATGAAAAACTGTTTTTT

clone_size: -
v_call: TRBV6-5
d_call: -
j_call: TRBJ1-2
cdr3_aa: CASSFFGEGVQGYTF
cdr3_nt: TGTGCCAGCAGCTTCTTTGGGGAGGGGGTACAGGGCTACACCTTC

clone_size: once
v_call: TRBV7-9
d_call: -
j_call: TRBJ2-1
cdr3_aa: CASSPGLGEQFF
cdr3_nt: TGTGCCAGCAGCCCAGGCCTCGGTGAGCAGTTCTTC

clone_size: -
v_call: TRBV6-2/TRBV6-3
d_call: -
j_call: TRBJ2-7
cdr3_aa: CASSYSREAYEQYF
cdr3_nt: TGTGCCAGCAGTTACTCAAGAGAGGCCTACGAGCAGTACTTC

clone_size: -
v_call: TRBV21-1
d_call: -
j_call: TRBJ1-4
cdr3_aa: CASRPQGSHEKLFF
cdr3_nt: TGTGCCAGCAGACCACAGGGGTCACATGAAAAACTGTTTTTT

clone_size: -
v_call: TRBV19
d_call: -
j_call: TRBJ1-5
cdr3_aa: CATETTGLGQPQHF
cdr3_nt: TGTGCCACCGAAACCACAGGGTTGGGTCAGCCCCAGCATTTT

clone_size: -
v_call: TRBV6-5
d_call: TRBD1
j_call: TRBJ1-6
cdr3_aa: CASKRGQGGSPLHF
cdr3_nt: TGTGCCAGCAAGCGGGGACAGGGTGGTTCACCCCTCCACTTT

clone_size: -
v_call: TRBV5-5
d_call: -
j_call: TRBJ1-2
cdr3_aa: CASSLAAGYNYGYTF
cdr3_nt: TGTGCCAGCAGCTTGGCGGCAGGTTATAACTATGGCTACACCTTC

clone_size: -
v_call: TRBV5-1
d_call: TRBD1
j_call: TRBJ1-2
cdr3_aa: CASSRTGGMNYGYTF
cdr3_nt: TGCGCCAGCAGCCGGACAGGGGGCATGAACTATGGCTACACCTTC

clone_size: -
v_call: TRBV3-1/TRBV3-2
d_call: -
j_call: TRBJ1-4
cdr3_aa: CASSHGRVHEKLFF
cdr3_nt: TGTGCCAGCAGCCACGGGAGGGTCCATGAAAAACTGTTTTTT

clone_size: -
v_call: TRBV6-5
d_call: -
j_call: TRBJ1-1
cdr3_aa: CASRKGAFTEAFF
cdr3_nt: TGTGCCAGCAGAAAAGGGGCGTTCACTGAAGCTTTCTTT

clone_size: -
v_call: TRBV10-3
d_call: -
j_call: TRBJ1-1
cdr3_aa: CAIRVGNTEAFF
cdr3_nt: TGTGCCATCAGGGTAGGGAACACTGAAGCTTTCTTT

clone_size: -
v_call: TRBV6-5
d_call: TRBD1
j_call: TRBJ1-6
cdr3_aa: CASSEGQSNSPLHF
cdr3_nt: TGTGCCAGCAGCGAGGGACAGTCAAATTCACCCCTCCACTTT

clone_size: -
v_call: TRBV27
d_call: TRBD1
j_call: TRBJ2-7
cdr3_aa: CASSFRDRGYEQYF
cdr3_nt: TGTGCCAGCAGTTTCCGGGACAGGGGCTACGAGCAGTACTTC

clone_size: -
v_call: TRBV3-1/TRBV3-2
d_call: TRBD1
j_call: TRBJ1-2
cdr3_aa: CASSQNRGRGSYGYTF
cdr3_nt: TGTGCCAGCAGCCAAAACAGGGGGAGGGGATCCTATGGCTACACCTTC

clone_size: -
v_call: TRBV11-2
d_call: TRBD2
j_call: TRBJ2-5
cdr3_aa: CASSTALAGQETQYF
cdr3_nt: TGTGCCAGCAGCACCGCTCTAGCGGGGCAAGAGACCCAGTACTTC

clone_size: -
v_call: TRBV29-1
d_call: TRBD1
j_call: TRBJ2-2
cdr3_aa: CSVRLDRGTGELFF
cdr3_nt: TGCAGCGTCCGCCTCGACAGGGGCACCGGGGAGCTGTTTTTT

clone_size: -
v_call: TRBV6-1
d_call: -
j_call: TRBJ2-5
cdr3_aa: CASSPPGRGKETQYF
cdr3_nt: TGTGCCAGCAGTCCCCCCGGGCGAGGGAAAGAGACCCAGTACTTC

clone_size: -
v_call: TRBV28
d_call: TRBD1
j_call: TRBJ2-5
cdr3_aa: CASSLIRDSTRDTQYF
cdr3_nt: TGTGCCAGCAGTTTAATCCGGGACAGTACAAGAGATACCCAGTACTTC

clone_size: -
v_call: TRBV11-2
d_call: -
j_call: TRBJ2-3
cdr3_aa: CASSTSGRDTQYF
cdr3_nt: TGTGCCAGCAGCACATCCGGCCGGGATACGCAGTATTTT

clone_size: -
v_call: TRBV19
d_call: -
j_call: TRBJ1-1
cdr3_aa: CASSIEGGLEAFF
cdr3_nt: TGTGCCAGTAGTATTGAGGGGGGGTTAGAAGCTTTCTTT

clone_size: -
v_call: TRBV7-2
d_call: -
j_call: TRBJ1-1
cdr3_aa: CASSLEGRGVILVRTEAFF
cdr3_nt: TGTGCCAGCAGCTTAGAGGGACGAGGAGTCATCTTAGTGAGGACTGAAGCTTTCTTT

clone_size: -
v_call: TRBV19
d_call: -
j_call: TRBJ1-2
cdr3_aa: CASSMQRGSYGYTF
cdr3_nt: TGTGCCAGTAGTATGCAGAGAGGGAGCTATGGCTACACCTTC

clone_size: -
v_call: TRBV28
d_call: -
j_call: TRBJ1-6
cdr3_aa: CASSSAPGGGAFNSPLHF
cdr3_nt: TGTGCCAGCAGTTCGGCCCCTGGGGGGGGCGCTTTTAATTCACCCCTCCACTTT

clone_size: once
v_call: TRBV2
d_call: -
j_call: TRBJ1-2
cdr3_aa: CASDVANYGYTF
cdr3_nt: TGTGCCAGCGACGTGGCTAACTATGGCTACACCTTC

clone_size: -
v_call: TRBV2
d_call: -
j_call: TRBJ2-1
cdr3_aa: CASSIYQQTWNEQFF
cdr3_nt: TGTGCCAGCAGTATCTACCAGCAAACTTGGAATGAGCAGTTCTTC

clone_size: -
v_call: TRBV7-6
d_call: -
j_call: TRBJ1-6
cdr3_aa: CASSADSSYNSPLHF
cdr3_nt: TGTGCCAGCAGCGCCGACAGCTCCTATAATTCACCCCTCCACTTT

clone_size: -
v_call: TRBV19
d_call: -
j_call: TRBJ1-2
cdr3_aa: CASSRRGINYGYTF
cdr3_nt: TGTGCCAGTAGTAGGAGGGGAATCAACTATGGCTACACCTTC

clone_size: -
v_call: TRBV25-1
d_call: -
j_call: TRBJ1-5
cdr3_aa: CASSDRQGRQPQHF
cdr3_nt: TGTGCCAGCAGTGACAGGCAGGGGCGGCAGCCCCAGCATTTT

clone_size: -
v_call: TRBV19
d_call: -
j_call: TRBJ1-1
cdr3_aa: CASSIDGRVAFF
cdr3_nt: TGTGCCAGTAGTATAGATGGACGGGTTGCTTTCTTT

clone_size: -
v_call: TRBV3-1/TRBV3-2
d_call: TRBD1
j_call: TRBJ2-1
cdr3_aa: CASSQGGPGTGLNEQFF
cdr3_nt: TGTGCCAGCAGCCAGGGCGGCCCCGGGACAGGTCTTAATGAGCAGTTCTTC

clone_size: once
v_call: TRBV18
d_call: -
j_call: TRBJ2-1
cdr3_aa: CASSPGVSPSSYNEQFF
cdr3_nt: TGTGCCAGCTCCCCCGGAGTTTCGCCGAGCTCCTACAATGAGCAGTTCTTC

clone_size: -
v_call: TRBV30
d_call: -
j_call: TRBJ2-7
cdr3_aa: CAWKPPGGEKTYEQYF
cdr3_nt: TGTGCCTGGAAGCCCCCTGGGGGCGAAAAAACCTACGAGCAGTACTTC

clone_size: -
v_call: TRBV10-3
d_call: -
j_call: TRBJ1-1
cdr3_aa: CAISGLGGRGNTEAFF
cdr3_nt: TGTGCCATCAGTGGTCTCGGCGGACGGGGGAACACTGAAGCTTTCTTT

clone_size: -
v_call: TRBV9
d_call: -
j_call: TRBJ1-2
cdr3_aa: CASSVDPNSDYGYTF
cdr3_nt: TGTGCCAGCAGCGTAGACCCAAACTCGGACTATGGCTACACCTTC

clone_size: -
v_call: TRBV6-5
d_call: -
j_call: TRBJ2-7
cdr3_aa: CASKSGISYEQYF
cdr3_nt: TGTGCCAGCAAATCAGGGATCTCCTACGAGCAGTACTTC

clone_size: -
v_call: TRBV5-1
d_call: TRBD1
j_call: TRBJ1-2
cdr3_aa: CASSLEGRGQDGYTF
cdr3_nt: TGCGCCAGCAGCTTGGAAGGCAGGGGGCAGGATGGCTACACCTTC

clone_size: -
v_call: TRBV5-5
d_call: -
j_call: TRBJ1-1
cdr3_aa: CASSLREGTEAFF
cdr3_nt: TGTGCCAGCAGCTTGAGGGAAGGCACTGAAGCTTTCTTT

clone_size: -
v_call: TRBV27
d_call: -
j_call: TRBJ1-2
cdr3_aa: CASSLEGGQGGYTF
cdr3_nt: TGTGCCAGCAGTTTGGAGGGGGGGCAGGGGGGCTACACCTTC

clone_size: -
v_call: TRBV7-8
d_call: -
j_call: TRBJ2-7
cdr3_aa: CASSLAALSSYEQYF
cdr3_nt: TGTGCCAGCAGCTTAGCGGCCCTGAGCTCCTACGAGCAGTACTTC

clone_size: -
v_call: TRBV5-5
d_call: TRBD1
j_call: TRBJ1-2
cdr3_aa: CASSPSDRAGYGYTF
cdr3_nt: TGTGCCAGCAGCCCTTCGGACAGGGCGGGATATGGCTACACCTTC

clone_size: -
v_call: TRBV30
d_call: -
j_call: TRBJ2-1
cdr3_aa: CAWTRDTNTYNEQFF
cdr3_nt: TGTGCCTGGACCAGGGACACCAATACTTACAATGAGCAGTTCTTC

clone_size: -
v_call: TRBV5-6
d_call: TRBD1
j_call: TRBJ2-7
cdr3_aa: CASSSEVQGAHEQYF
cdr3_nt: TGTGCCAGCAGCTCCGAAGTACAGGGGGCCCACGAGCAGTACTTC

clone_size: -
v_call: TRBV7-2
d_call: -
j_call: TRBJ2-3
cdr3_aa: CASSVGWAITQYF
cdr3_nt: TGTGCCAGCAGCGTAGGGTGGGCGATCACGCAGTATTTT

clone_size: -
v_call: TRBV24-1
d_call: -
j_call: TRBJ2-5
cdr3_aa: CATRGSGLGETQYF
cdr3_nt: TGTGCCACCAGGGGGAGTGGGCTTGGAGAGACCCAGTACTTC

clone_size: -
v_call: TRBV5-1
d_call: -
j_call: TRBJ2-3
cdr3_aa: CASSLDRFPDTQYF
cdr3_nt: TGCGCCAGCAGCTTGGACAGGTTCCCAGATACGCAGTATTTT

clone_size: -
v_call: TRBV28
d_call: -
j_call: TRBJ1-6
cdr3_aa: CASSFFSVSYNSPLHF
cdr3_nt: TGTGCCAGCAGTTTTTTCTCAGTCTCCTATAATTCACCCCTCCACTTT

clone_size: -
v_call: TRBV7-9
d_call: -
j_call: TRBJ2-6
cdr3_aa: CASSLNRGPLSGANVLTF
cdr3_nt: TGTGCCAGCAGCTTAAACCGGGGCCCCCTCTCTGGAGCCAACGTCCTGACTTTC

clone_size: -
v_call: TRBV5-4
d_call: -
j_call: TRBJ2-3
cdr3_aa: CASSSPHVADTQYF
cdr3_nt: TGTGCCAGCAGCTCCCCGCACGTCGCGGATACGCAGTATTTT

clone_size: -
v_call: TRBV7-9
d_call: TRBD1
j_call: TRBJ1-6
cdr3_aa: CASSLTGVNSPLHF
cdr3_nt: TGTGCCAGCAGCTTGACAGGGGTTAATTCACCCCTCCACTTT

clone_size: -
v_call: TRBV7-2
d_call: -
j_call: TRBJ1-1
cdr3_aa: CASSLAGTRSAEAFF
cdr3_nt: TGTGCCAGCAGCTTAGCCGGGACCCGGAGCGCTGAAGCTTTCTTT

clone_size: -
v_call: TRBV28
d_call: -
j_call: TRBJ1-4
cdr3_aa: CASRRGGARGEKLFF
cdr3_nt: TGTGCCAGCAGACGGGGTGGGGCGCGGGGTGAAAAACTGTTTTTT

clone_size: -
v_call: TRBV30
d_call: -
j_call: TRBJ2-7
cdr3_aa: CAWSVQGYEQYF
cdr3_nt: TGTGCCTGGAGTGTACAGGGTTACGAGCAGTACTTC

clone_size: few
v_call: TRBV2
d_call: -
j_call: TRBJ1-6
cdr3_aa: CASTSPLHF
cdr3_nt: TGTGCCAGCACATCACCCCTCCACTTT